This TCR beta chain was sequenced in a study of blood T cell repertoires in COVID-19. Study details: Italy, Spain and the United States were the sources of the convalescent and acute COVID-19 samples. Sample material is recorded as cDNA or gDNA derived from T cells, B-cell-depleted T cells, or PBMCs.

There are 14 residues in the CDR3. Germline V gives CDR1 SGDLS, CDR2 YYNGEE. Trimming stripped 0 bases from V and 5 bases from J, with 6 bases between. Under the authors' procedure: Reference gene primers were amplified, and this amplification served to estimate nucleated cell counts. Repertoires were generated with immunoSEQ multiplex PCR, while TCRdb's copy carries only in-frame clones and drops some. That table supplies the V and J calls and clone size; D and trimming were determined from the DNA. The sample lists 130,000 to 150,000 clones, almost 90% occurring once. Material: peripheral blood. This receptor was identified in a human donor in a cohort sampled during active COVID-19. The genes are TRBV9 and TRBJ1-6; D not resolved. CDR3 nucleotides: TGTGCCAGCAGCGTAGACCCGGATAATTCACCCCTCCACTTT. Protein sequence: CASSVDPDNSPLHF.